The rows below give T cell receptor beta chains drawn from one sample of a study of T-cell memory formation after mild COVID-19. In TCRdb, the 5' RACE reads were re-called with MiXCR into one record per CDR3 protein. The profile shows 350,000 to 500,000 distinct CDR3 sequences, around a quarter of them singletons. Sequenced material: PBMCs or a T cell subset sorted from them (not recorded which). These receptor sequences come from an adult woman who had mild COVID-19 (a few samples of this study predate the infection). Cell type and time point are not known. Each CDR3 is given with its conserved first and last residue. A D gene is named only where the DNA matches it firmly. Rows give clone size only sometimes, using once, few, many, or a class for an expanded clone.

J: TRBJ2-7
V: TRBV2
D: TRBD1
length: 17
size: NA
CDR3: CASTSGTGGARNYEQYF
DNA: TGTGCCAGCACTTCCGGGACAGGGGGCGCCCGGAATTACGAGCAGTACTTC

J: TRBJ2-1
V: TRBV11-3
D: TRBD2
length: 15
size: few
CDR3: CASRVSGGSPNEQFF
DNA: TGTGCCAGCAGGGTTAGTGGCGGGAGCCCCAATGAGCAGTTCTTC

J: TRBJ1-5
V: TRBV6-2/TRBV6-3
D: NA
length: 14
size: NA
CDR3: CASSYPVGGQPQHF
DNA: TGTGCCAGCAGTTACCCTGTGGGGGGCCAGCCCCAGCATTTT

J: TRBJ2-3
V: TRBV7-9
D: NA
length: 16
size: few
CDR3: CASSLVSGRGTDTQYF
DNA: TGTGCCAGCAGCTTAGTCTCAGGCCGCGGCACAGATACGCAGTATTTT

J: TRBJ2-7
V: TRBV7-9
D: NA
length: 14
size: NA
CDR3: CASSWAGYSYEQYF
DNA: TGTGCCAGCAGCTGGGCCGGTTACTCCTACGAGCAGTACTTC

J: TRBJ2-3
V: TRBV12-3/TRBV12-4
D: TRBD2
length: 15
size: NA
CDR3: CASSFSSGETDTQYF
DNA: TGTGCCAGCAGTTTTTCTAGCGGGGAAACAGATACGCAGTATTTT

J: TRBJ1-1
V: TRBV14
D: TRBD1
length: 15
size: NA
CDR3: CASSRLDRALTEAFF
DNA: TGTGCCAGCAGCCGCCTTGACAGGGCCTTAACTGAAGCTTTCTTT

J: TRBJ2-7
V: TRBV7-6
D: TRBD1
length: 14
size: few
CDR3: CASSLAGTDYEQYF
DNA: TGTGCCAGCAGCTTAGCCGGGACAGATTACGAGCAGTACTTC

J: TRBJ2-7
V: TRBV4-3
D: NA
length: 13
size: few
CDR3: CASSQFRGTEQYF
DNA: TGCGCCAGCAGCCAATTCCGAGGGACCGAGCAGTACTTC

J: TRBJ2-7
V: TRBV12-3/TRBV12-4
D: TRBD1
length: 14
size: few
CDR3: CASSGTGGTYEQYF
DNA: TGTGCCAGCAGTGGGACAGGGGGTACCTACGAGCAGTACTTC

J: TRBJ2-5
V: TRBV7-2
D: TRBD1
length: 14
size: few
CDR3: CASSFQQGKETQYF
DNA: TGTGCCAGCAGCTTCCAACAGGGGAAGGAGACCCAGTACTTC

J: TRBJ2-1
V: TRBV29-1
D: TRBD2
length: 17
size: few
CDR3: CSVVISGGIDPYNEQFF
DNA: TGCAGCGTAGTCATTAGCGGGGGAATCGACCCTTACAATGAGCAGTTCTTC

J: TRBJ2-7
V: TRBV2
D: NA
length: 13
size: NA
CDR3: CASKFRQSYEQYF
DNA: TGTGCCAGCAAATTTCGGCAGTCCTACGAGCAGTACTTC

J: TRBJ2-5
V: TRBV20-1
D: NA
length: 14
size: NA
CDR3: CSARGGAGSETQYF
DNA: TGCAGTGCTAGGGGGGGGGCTGGTAGCGAGACCCAGTACTTC

J: TRBJ2-7
V: TRBV14
D: TRBD1
length: 14
size: NA
CDR3: CASSQTGTTYEQYF
DNA: TGTGCCAGCAGCCAGACAGGGACCACCTACGAGCAGTACTTC

J: TRBJ1-2
V: TRBV6-6
D: NA
length: 15
size: few
CDR3: CASSYPRTESYGYTF
DNA: TGTGCCAGCAGTTACCCCCGAACAGAATCTTACGGCTACACCTTC

J: TRBJ2-7
V: TRBV29-1
D: NA
length: 12
size: NA
CDR3: CSVSLDSYEQYF
DNA: TGCAGCGTTTCTCTGGACTCCTACGAGCAGTACTTC

J: TRBJ1-1
V: TRBV6-6
D: TRBD1
length: 14
size: NA
CDR3: CASTLTGRRTEAFF
DNA: TGTGCCAGCACCTTGACAGGGCGGAGGACTGAAGCTTTCTTT

J: TRBJ2-1
V: TRBV4-3
D: NA
length: 13
size: NA
CDR3: CASRDWRYNEQFF
DNA: TGCGCCAGCCGGGACTGGAGGTACAATGAGCAGTTCTTC

J: TRBJ2-3
V: TRBV14
D: NA
length: 17
size: few
CDR3: CASSQSLNLYPTDTQYF
DNA: TGTGCCAGCAGCCAATCCCTAAACCTTTACCCCACAGATACGCAGTATTTT

J: TRBJ1-2
V: TRBV12-3/TRBV12-4
D: TRBD1
length: 13
size: NA
CDR3: CASRPDRAAGYTF
DNA: TGTGCCAGCAGACCGGACAGGGCGGCTGGCTACACCTTC

J: TRBJ1-5
V: TRBV27
D: NA
length: 16
size: once
CDR3: CASSLSGSGYNQPQHF
DNA: TGTGCCAGCAGTTTATCAGGGAGCGGGTACAATCAGCCCCAGCATTTT

J: TRBJ1-2
V: TRBV6-5
D: TRBD1
length: 14
size: many
CDR3: CASSPDRGRGGYTF
DNA: TGTGCCAGCAGTCCCGACAGGGGGCGAGGGGGCTACACCTTC

J: TRBJ1-5
V: TRBV6-5
D: NA
length: 12
size: few
CDR3: CASSYLGQPQHF
DNA: TGTGCCAGCAGTTACTTGGGACAGCCCCAGCATTTT

J: TRBJ2-7
V: TRBV6-1
D: NA
length: 13
size: NA
CDR3: CASRDGHRNEQYF
DNA: TGTGCCAGCAGGGACGGACACCGGAACGAGCAGTACTTC

J: TRBJ2-1
V: TRBV7-3
D: TRBD2
length: 17
size: few
CDR3: CASSLTRLAGEIDEQFF
DNA: TGTGCCAGCAGCTTAACGCGGCTAGCGGGAGAGATAGATGAGCAGTTCTTC

J: TRBJ2-3
V: TRBV11-1
D: NA
length: 13
size: few
CDR3: CASQGRHTDTQYF
DNA: TGTGCCAGCCAAGGAAGACACACAGATACGCAGTATTTT

J: TRBJ2-1
V: TRBV6-5
D: NA
length: 13
size: few
CDR3: CASSRRSLNEQFF
DNA: TGTGCCAGCAGTCGGCGGTCCTTAAATGAGCAGTTCTTC

J: TRBJ1-4
V: TRBV5-1
D: TRBD1
length: 15
size: NA
CDR3: CASSRIGQDNEKLFF
DNA: TGCGCCAGCAGCAGAATAGGACAGGATAATGAAAAACTGTTTTTT

J: TRBJ1-2
V: TRBV25-1
D: NA
length: 14
size: NA
CDR3: CAITVRGRDYGYTF
DNA: TGTGCCATCACAGTCAGGGGACGAGACTATGGCTACACCTTC

J: TRBJ1-1
V: TRBV12-3/TRBV12-4
D: TRBD1
length: 16
size: few
CDR3: CASSLGRRDRGTEAFF
DNA: TGTGCCAGCAGTTTAGGCCGCCGGGACAGGGGCACTGAAGCTTTCTTT

J: TRBJ2-1
V: TRBV7-6
D: TRBD2
length: 15
size: many
CDR3: CASSQLAGGRPEQFF
DNA: TGTGCCAGCAGCCAGCTAGCGGGGGGGCGTCCTGAGCAGTTCTTC

J: TRBJ2-3
V: TRBV2
D: NA
length: 15
size: NA
CDR3: CASSDRAGSTDTQYF
DNA: TGTGCCAGCAGTGACCGAGCAGGGTCCACAGATACGCAGTATTTT

J: TRBJ2-7
V: TRBV5-1
D: NA
length: 15
size: NA
CDR3: CASSRLGGGGGEQYF
DNA: TGCGCCAGCAGCCGGCTTGGCGGGGGAGGGGGCGAGCAGTACTTC

J: TRBJ2-5
V: TRBV20-1
D: NA
length: 11
size: few
CDR3: CSARGGGTQYF
DNA: TGCAGTGCTAGAGGAGGGGGGACCCAGTACTTC

J: TRBJ2-1
V: TRBV5-1
D: NA
length: 11
size: few
CDR3: CASSLADEQFF
DNA: TGCGCCAGCAGCTTGGCGGATGAGCAGTTCTTC

J: TRBJ2-1
V: TRBV5-5
D: TRBD1
length: 15
size: NA
CDR3: CASILQGAAYNEQFF
DNA: TGTGCCAGCATTCTACAGGGGGCGGCCTACAATGAGCAGTTCTTC

J: TRBJ1-2
V: TRBV27
D: TRBD1
length: 14
size: NA
CDR3: CASNPGTGWYGYTF
DNA: TGTGCCAGCAACCCCGGGACAGGGTGGTATGGCTACACCTTC

J: TRBJ2-3
V: TRBV25-1
D: NA
length: 13
size: NA
CDR3: CASSFQGTDTQYF
DNA: TGTGCCAGCAGTTTCCAGGGGACAGATACGCAGTATTTT

J: TRBJ2-7
V: TRBV20-1
D: NA
length: 13
size: NA
CDR3: CSASGAVTYEQYF
DNA: TGCAGTGCTTCTGGGGCCGTAACCTACGAGCAGTACTTC

J: TRBJ2-7
V: TRBV5-1
D: TRBD1
length: 15
size: few
CDR3: CASSLAGDRVYEQYF
DNA: TGCGCCAGCAGCTTGGCCGGGGACAGGGTCTACGAGCAGTACTTC

J: TRBJ2-1
V: TRBV4-2
D: NA
length: 13
size: NA
CDR3: CASSQGAPNEQFF
DNA: TGTGCCAGCAGCCAAGGGGCCCCCAATGAGCAGTTCTTC

J: TRBJ2-7
V: TRBV12-3/TRBV12-4
D: NA
length: 15
size: few
CDR3: CASSLALTGAYEQYF
DNA: TGTGCCAGCAGTTTAGCTCTGACAGGCGCCTACGAGCAGTACTTC

J: TRBJ1-6
V: TRBV25-1
D: NA
length: 13
size: NA
CDR3: CASSAMLDSPLHF
DNA: TGTGCCAGCAGTGCTATGTTGGATTCACCCCTCCACTTT

J: TRBJ2-3
V: TRBV6-2/TRBV6-3
D: NA
length: 12
size: few
CDR3: CASTTSTDTQYF
DNA: TGTGCCAGCACGACGAGCACAGATACGCAGTATTTT

J: TRBJ2-7
V: TRBV4-1
D: NA
length: 15
size: NA
CDR3: CASSQDLSGSYEQYF
DNA: TGCGCCAGCAGCCAAGATCTCTCCGGCTCCTACGAGCAGTACTTC

J: TRBJ2-1
V: TRBV2
D: TRBD2
length: 15
size: NA
CDR3: CASRNGGGAFDEQFF
DNA: TGTGCCAGCAGGAATGGCGGGGGGGCGTTCGATGAGCAGTTCTTC

J: TRBJ2-1
V: TRBV12-3/TRBV12-4
D: TRBD2
length: 14
size: NA
CDR3: CASTPRREEGWQFF
DNA: TGTGCCAGCACCCCTCGGCGGGAGGAAGGATGGCAGTTCTTC

J: TRBJ2-5
V: TRBV4-1
D: TRBD2
length: 19
size: NA
CDR3: CASSQRRASGGSTQETQYF
DNA: TGCGCCAGCAGCCAAAGGCGGGCTAGCGGGGGCTCAACACAAGAGACCCAGTACTTC

J: TRBJ2-7
V: TRBV15
D: NA
length: 16
size: few
CDR3: CATSRGGRLTSYEQYF
DNA: TGTGCCACCAGCAGAGGTGGCCGCTTGACCTCCTACGAGCAGTACTTC

J: TRBJ1-1
V: TRBV6-2/TRBV6-3
D: NA
length: 12
size: few
CDR3: CASSELNTEAFF
DNA: TGTGCCAGCAGTGAATTGAACACTGAAGCTTTCTTT

J: TRBJ1-1
V: TRBV7-2
D: TRBD1
length: 14
size: NA
CDR3: CASSIQGAPGEAFF
DNA: TGTGCCAGCAGCATTCAGGGGGCGCCAGGCGAAGCTTTCTTT

J: TRBJ1-4
V: TRBV18
D: NA
length: 15
size: once
CDR3: CASSPIRPPNEKLFF
DNA: TGTGCCAGCTCACCAATCAGGCCTCCTAATGAAAAACTGTTTTTT

J: TRBJ1-1
V: TRBV5-4
D: TRBD1
length: 15
size: NA
CDR3: CASSFTGGGNTEAFF
DNA: TGTGCCAGCAGCTTTACAGGGGGGGGGAACACTGAAGCTTTCTTT